This T cell receptor (beta chain) was captured by sequencing in a study of T cells in Graves' hyperthyroidism and ophthalmopathy. Looked up from germline, CDR1 is MNHEY and CDR2 is SMNVEV (reference sequence). V was shortened by 6 bases and J by 4 bases, with 12 bases between the two germline ends. The CDR3 consists of 13 residues. As for this clonotype: The target antigen is unknown.

RNA transcripts yielded amplified TCR beta CDR3 regions. A set of HTBI primers served as the primers for a first-round RT-PCR of the TCR CDR3. TCRdb reprocessed the multiplex PCR reads via MiXCR and lists one record per CDR3 protein. The sample lists roughly 630,000 distinct CDR3 sequences; around 16% were seen once. The study's findings and limits: From stable hyperthyroidism, ophthalmopathy was set apart by a 13 V-J model. Ophthalmopathy was predicted by the model a median of about six months ahead of onset. In the blood, most expanded thyroid clonotypes above 0.001 appeared as well.

Sequences were obtained from blood. The rearrangement joins TRBV27 to TRBJ1-2; D is ambiguous. This TCR was sampled from a woman aged 30 to 39 with Graves' hyperthyroidism. The CDR3 nucleotides read TGTGCCAGCAGCGATGGGCCTGTCTATGGCTACACCTTC. Amino acid sequence: CASSDGPVYGYTF.